This entry describes one TCR beta chain. What this receptor recognizes is not known. Base quality data are lacking; no much larger clone is found one base away. The library came from PCR. TCRdb names Illumina HiSeq 2500 as the instrument used. TCR libraries were prepared with molecular barcoding, using unique molecular identifiers to normalize TCRbeta repertoire quantification. The public sequencing data were trimmed at Q25 with fastp and processed into clonotypes with MiXCR by TCRdb, which kept only in-frame beta chains. Every entry covers one CDR3 protein and lists the most common genes and DNA from its rows. For this sample there are hundreds of thousands of distinct CDR3 sequences; roughly 25% appear just once. The ten largest clones take up around 4.8% of the sample. The data were obtained in a study of T-cell reconstitution after alpha-beta-depleted transplantation in children (dated by TCRdb to the mid-2010s). General notes on the study: Using TCR repertoire profiling, the study quantitatively followed how T-cell immune reconstitution unfolded in children after TCRalphabeta/CD19-depleted allogeneic hematopoietic cell transplantation. What the authors observed across the whole study: The apparently early recovery of alphabetaT-cell counts about two months after transplant reportedly depended on only several hundred rapidly expanded clones that came from non-depleted graft cells. Hyperexpanded clone frequencies declined over subsequent months; after one year, T-cell counts and TCRbeta diversity were mostly attributed to newly produced T cells. In some patients, the high TCRbeta diversity seen at day 60 was put down to recipient T cells and intrathymic progenitors that had survived conditioning.

From the cysteine through the phenylalanine, the CDR3 covers 19 amino acids. The retained sequence is limited to the CDR3, 57 bases, with the frame set at the first base. As encoded in the germline V gene (reference sequence), CDR1 is LGHDT while CDR2 is YNNKEL. The germline V and J ends show losses of 0 bases and 2 bases respectively, and no gene match explains 14 bases of the junction. What the treatment or condition label conveys for this sample: allogeneic hematopoietic cell transplantation with graft depleted of TCRalphabeta T cells and CD19 B cells. The children who served as transplant recipients had been given grafts of TCRalphabeta/CD19-depleted allogeneic hematopoietic cells.

The V gene is TRBV3-1 and the J gene is TRBJ2-3; TRBD2 aligns with 7 central bases. The TCR was taken from a female patient aged 2-15 years who had a stem cell transplant for congenital amegakaryocytic thrombocytopenia, so the T cells may come from the graft donor. Source: PBMCs, mostly from graft donor cells, taken 360 days after TCRalphabeta/CD19-depleted stem cell transplant. The sequence in DNA is TGTGCCAGCAGCCAAGATTATGGGCTAGCGGAATATTCCACAGATACGCAGTATTTT. Its translation is CASSQDYGLAEYSTDTQYF.